This T cell receptor beta chain was documented in a study of post-analysis software for immune sequencing data. General observations from the study: Comparison with controls showed significantly lower normalized Chao1 diversity in multiple sclerosis patients. About five TRBV segments (TRBV5-6, TRBV5-1 and TRBV20-1 among them) occurred more frequently in patients than in controls.

As regards this clonotype: Its antigen is unidentified.

V lost 5 bases to trimming and J lost 3 bases; unmatched junction nucleotides: 9. Germline CDR1 reads SGHDT; CDR2 reads YYEEEE. CDR3 length equals 15 residues. Carried by the TCR beta cDNA libraries were unique molecular identifiers. One entry per CDR3 protein results from TCRdb running MiXCR on the PCR reads. The profile shows 800,000 to 950,000 distinct CDR3 sequences, approximately 50% of them singletons. The sample consisted of blood. This TCR was sampled from a girl aged 5 to 17 with multiple sclerosis. The chain uses TRBV5-6 and TRBJ2-7; 9 bases agree with TRBD1. Written as DNA, the CDR3 is TGTGCCAGCAGATTCGGGGACAGGGTTCTCTACGAGCAGTACTTC. This codes for CASRFGDRVLYEQYF.